Presented here are 19 T cell receptor beta chains from one specimen sequenced in a study of blood T cell repertoires in COVID-19. TCRdb's table, derived via immunoSEQ multiplex PCR, lists solely in-frame clones and lacks some. This table has tens of thousands of clones, approximately 90% appearing once. The sample taken for sequencing was peripheral blood. All receptors come from a man aged 60 to 69 with active COVID-19.

The CDR3 coding sequence is TGTGCCAGCAGCCCCTTGCGGGGGCGCTCCTACGAGCAGTACTTC. It codes for CASSPLRGRSYEQYF. The chain uses TRBV7-9 and TRBJ2-7; the D gene is possibly TRBD2 (7 bases). Trimming took off 5 bases at V and 0 bases at J, with 14 bases between the two ends. The germline V gene encodes CDR1 SEHNR and CDR2 FQNEAQ (reference sequence). CDR3 length: 15 residues.

V and J are TRBV19 and TRBJ1-1; 7 bases agree with TRBD1. The length of the CDR3 is 15 residues. The V gene end was trimmed by 5 bases and the J gene end by 0 bases; junction bases not matched to a gene: 6. Germline V gene data show CDR1 as LNHDA and CDR2 as SQIVND (reference sequence). CDR3 nucleotide sequence: TGTGCCAGTAGTTTACAGGGGCGACTGAACACTGAAGCTTTCTTT. Its protein is CASSLQGRLNTEAFF.

The CDR3 protein is CASSPLAGGPFGELFF. CDR3 nucleotides: TGTGCCAGCAGCCCTTTAGCGGGGGGGCCTTTCGGGGAGCTGTTTTTT. The chain couples TRBV3-1 (or the pseudogene TRBV3-2) to TRBJ2-2; 11 nucleotides match TRBD2. CDR1 is LGHDT, CDR2 YNNKEL, per germline (reference sequence). The CDR3 length is 16 residues. V lost 4 bases, J lost 7 bases, and 8 bases stayed unmatched.

The chain employs TRBV11-3 and TRBJ2-3; D may be TRBD1 (5 bases). The V and J ends lost 0 bases and 6 bases respectively, with 13 bases between them. CDR1 SGHNT and CDR2 YENEEA come from the germline V gene. This CDR3 is 15 amino acids long. As DNA, the CDR3 is TGTGCCAGCAGCTTAGATTGGGGCCCTACTGATACGCAGTATTTT. Its translation: CASSLDWGPTDTQYF. The variable domain in full, with the rest retrieved from reference TRBV11-3 and TRBJ2-3, is EAGVVQSPRYKIIEKKQPVAFWCNPISGHNTLYWYLQNLGQGPELLIRYENEEAVDDSQLPKDRFSAERLKGVDSTLKIQPAELGDSAVYLCASSLDWGPTDTQYFGPGTRLTVL.

The chain joins TRBV9 to TRBJ1-1, with D tentatively TRBD1 (6 bases). CDR1 and CDR2 from the germline V gene are SGDLS and YYNGEE. V was shortened by 3 bases and J by 1 base, with 10 bases between the two germline ends. The CDR3 has 14 amino acids. The CDR3 sequence is CASSANRANTEAFF. CDR3 coding DNA: TGTGCCAGCAGCGCAAACAGGGCGAACACTGAAGCTTTCTTT.

V is TRBV21-1 and J is TRBJ1-5; the D call in the table, TRBD1, was not verified against the DNA. TRBV21-1 is reported as a pseudogene. This CDR3 comprises 16 residues. Here the CDR3 DNA reads TGTGCCAGCAGCAAACCCACAGATTATAGCAATCAGCCCCAGCATTTT. This translates into CASSKPTDYSNQPQHF.

The chain recombines TRBV19 with TRBJ1-5; a possible D gene is TRBD1 (5 bases). Trimming left V 7 bases short and J 2 bases short, with 15 bases between. CDR3 length equals 15 residues. Germline loops: CDR1 LNHDA, CDR2 SQIVND (reference sequence). The CDR3, as DNA: TGTGCCAGTACTACAGATGCGGGGGGCAATCAGCCCCAGCATTTT. Encoded protein: CASTTDAGGNQPQHF.

CDR3 DNA sequence: TGCGCCAGCTCCCCAACCTACAGGGAATCACCCCTCCACTTT. Protein product: CASSPTYRESPLHF. This sequence joins TRBV5-1 and TRBJ1-6, with D possibly matching TRBD1 (6 bases). Trimming stripped 7 bases from V and 10 bases from J, with 18 bases between. In germline, CDR1 is SGHRS, CDR2 YFSETQ. The CDR3 covers 14 residues.

This clone was detected a few times. The rearrangement uses TRBV7-8 and TRBJ2-6; TRBD1 matches 7 bases. The CDR3 has 18 residues. The germline V gene encodes CDR1 SGHVS and CDR2 FQNEAQ. Trimming cost V 2 bases and J 2 bases; bases outside gene matches: 9. DNA of the CDR3: TGTGCCAGCAGCTTACGCGACAGGGTTCTGGCTGGGGCCAACGTCCTGACTTTC. This gives the protein CASSLRDRVLAGANVLTF. Together with reference TRBV7-8 and TRBJ2-6, the CDR3 gives the full variable domain: GAGVSQSPRYKVAKRGQDVALRCDPISGHVSLFWYQQALGQGPEFLTYFQNEAQLDKSGLPSDRFFAERPEGSVSTLKIQRTQQEDSAVYLCASSLRDRVLAGANVLTFGAGSRLTVL.

This sequence joins TRBV7-8 and TRBJ2-7; 9 nucleotides match TRBD1. This CDR3 has 14 amino acids. The junction had 4 bases not matched to a gene; V was cut back by 5 bases and J by 2 bases. Germline V gene data show CDR1 as SGHVS and CDR2 as FQNEAQ. The DNA for the CDR3 is TGTGCCAGCAGCAACAGGGGGCAAACCTACGAGCAGTACTTC. This translates into CASSNRGQTYEQYF.

This rearrangement joins TRBV28 to TRBJ2-5, with TRBD1 matching over 7 bases. The CDR3 loop spans 16 amino acids. V lost 4 bases and J lost 9; bases outside the gene matches: 17. Per the germline V gene, CDR1 is MDHEN and CDR2 is SYDVKM. The CDR3 reads CASSSPSRDHRGAQYF. The DNA of the CDR3 is TGTGCCAGCAGTTCCCCGAGTCGGGACCACAGGGGAGCCCAGTACTTC. The full variable domain, rest sourced from reference TRBV28 and TRBJ2-5, is DVKVTQSSRYLVKRTGEKVFLECVQDMDHENMFWYRQDPGLGLRLIYFSYDVKMKEKGDIPEGYSVSREKKERFSLILESASTNQTSMYLCASSSPSRDHRGAQYFGPGTRLLVL.

V is TRBV7-6 and J is TRBJ2-6; tentative D call: TRBD1 (5 bases). V lost 0 bases and J lost 4, with 10 bases in between. The V gene's germline CDR1 is SGHVS and CDR2 FNYEAQ. This CDR3 region has 16 residues. The chain's CDR3 is CASSLAAGSGANVLTF. CDR3 nucleotide sequence: TGTGCCAGCAGCTTAGCGGCAGGGTCCGGGGCCAACGTCCTGACTTTC.

This clone has just a few counts. The CDR3 reads CASSYMARGSGNTIYF. CDR3 nucleotides: TGTGCCAGCAGTTACATGGCCCGGGGCTCTGGAAACACCATATATTTT. The chain combines TRBV6-5 with TRBJ1-3; the D is unclear. CDR3 size: 16 residues. Germline CDR1 MNHEY, CDR2 SVGAGI. The ends were cut back, 2 bases at V and 0 bases at J, with 11 bases in the middle.

The V and J genes are TRBV28 and TRBJ1-1, with D possibly being TRBD1 (6 bases). CDR3 length: 13 residues. Germline assignment: CDR1 MDHEN and CDR2 SYDVKM. V lost 3 bases to trimming and J lost 10 bases, with 15 bases between them. CDR3 coding DNA: TGTGCCAGCAGTTTCCCCGACCGGGGGGCAGCTTTCTTT. Its protein is CASSFPDRGAAFF.

This chain connects TRBV6-5 to TRBJ1-3; unclear D gene. V was shortened by 5 bases and J by 0 bases, with 11 bases between the two germline ends. Germline lookup yields CDR1 MNHEY and CDR2 SVGAGI. The CDR3 length is 15 residues. This CDR3 is CASSRRPSSGNTIYF. The CDR3 DNA follows: TGTGCCAGCAGTCGGCGGCCGAGCTCTGGAAACACCATATATTTT.

The chain links TRBV7-9 to TRBJ1-1, with 7 bases matching TRBD1. There are 13 residues in the CDR3. Per germline, CDR1 SEHNR and CDR2 FQNEAQ (reference sequence). V was pared by 5 bases and J by 11 bases, with 11 bases of the junction left unmatched. CDR3 residues: CASSPSRGQWAFF. For the CDR3, the DNA is TGTGCCAGCAGCCCCTCGAGGGGGCAGTGGGCTTTCTTT.

V usage is TRBV15 and J usage is TRBJ2-3, with D tentatively TRBD1 (6 bases). Deletions cut 1 base from V and 1 base from J, with 15 bases between. The CDR3 is 17 amino acids. Germline CDR1 reads LNHNV; CDR2 reads YYDKDF (reference sequence). The CDR3 here is CATSRGYRVGGTDTQYF. The CDR3 nucleotides are TGTGCCACCAGCAGAGGGTACAGGGTAGGGGGCACAGATACGCAGTATTTT.

J is TRBJ1-2 and V is TRBV5-1, with a tentative D call TRBD1 (6 bases). The CDR3 consists of 13 residues. The ends were cut back, 5 bases at V and 6 bases at J, with 14 bases in the middle. Germline V lookup: CDR1 SGHRS, CDR2 YFSETQ. The CDR3 sequence: CASSSGVADGYTF. The CDR3, as DNA: TGCGCCAGCAGTTCAGGGGTCGCTGATGGCTACACCTTC.

The chain joins TRBV7-8 to TRBJ2-3, with D perhaps matching TRBD1 (5 bases). CDR3 length: 15 residues. V was shortened by 6 bases and J by 4 bases, with 17 bases between the two germline ends. Germline lookup yields CDR1 SGHVS and CDR2 FQNEAQ. The CDR3 is CASRPGARAPDTQYF. The CDR3 nucleotides are TGTGCCAGCAGACCCGGCGCCAGGGCCCCAGATACGCAGTATTTT. Based on the CDR3 plus reference TRBV7-8 and TRBJ2-3, the full variable domain is GAGVSQSPRYKVAKRGQDVALRCDPISGHVSLFWYQQALGQGPEFLTYFQNEAQLDKSGLPSDRFFAERPEGSVSTLKIQRTQQEDSAVYLCASRPGARAPDTQYFGPGTRLTVL.